This T cell receptor beta chain was sequenced in a study of blood T cell repertoires in COVID-19. About the research overall: Samples representing acute and convalescent COVID-19 were sourced from the United States, Italy and Spain. Nucleic acid was either cDNA or gDNA, and it came from T cells, B-cell-depleted T cells, or PBMCs.

Authors' processing steps: Reference gene primers were amplified, and this amplification served to estimate nucleated cell counts. This table comes from immunoSEQ multiplex PCR, and its TCRdb copy is limited to in-frame clones, with some not included. That table supplies the V and J calls and clone size; D and trimming were determined from the DNA. This table has roughly 120,000 clones, about 79% appearing once. The CDR3 is 15 amino acids. This TCR came from a man in his 70s with acute or convalescent COVID-19. Sequencing was performed on peripheral blood. This chain links TRBV21-1 with TRBJ1-6; no DNA check was done on the table's D call, TRBD1. TRBV21-1 is listed as a pseudogene. Here the CDR3 reads CARTTPGQGTSPLHF. Here the CDR3 DNA reads TGTGCCAGAACTACCCCGGGACAGGGGACTTCACCCCTCCACTTT.